The source of this T cell receptor (beta chain) is a study of T-cell memory formation after mild COVID-19. This clonotype was seen many times. Its cognate antigen is unknown. Study findings and constraints: Contracting clones from day 15 to 85 showed balanced CD4/CD8; later expanders favored CD4+. Whether second-wave clones peaking at day 37 were SARS-CoV-2 specific went unconfirmed.

TCRdb re-called the 5' RACE reads with MiXCR, one entry per CDR3 protein. The sample shows around 47,000 distinct CDR3 sequences, roughly 9.8% of them seen only once. This clonotype was sampled from an adult woman who had mild COVID-19 (a few samples of this study predate the infection). Cell type and time point are not known. The sequenced sample was PBMCs or a T cell subset sorted from them (not recorded which).

The CDR3 nucleotides are TGCAGTGCTAGAGGACACCGCACGAACACTGAAGCTTTCTTT. Amino acids: CSARGHRTNTEAFF. The chain has TRBV20-1 and TRBJ1-1; D gene ambiguous. V was cut by 1 base and J by 1 base, with 10 bases left in between. Germline loops: CDR1 DFQATT, CDR2 SNEGSKA (reference sequence). CDR3 length: 14 amino acids.